The 25 T cell receptor beta chains below were found in one sample sequenced in a study of T cells after yellow fever vaccination. MiXCR, run by TCRdb on the 5' RACE reads, gives a single entry per CDR3 protein. The sample has hundreds of thousands of distinct CDR3 sequences, roughly an eighth seen once. This specimen consisted of PBMCs, obtained on the day of the yellow fever booster vaccination. These receptors were collected from a young man who received the YFV17D yellow fever vaccine.

At least ten counts were recorded for this clonotype. The V and J genes are TRBV7-9 and TRBJ2-7, with 9 bases matching TRBD1. J lost 6 bases, V lost 5 bases, and 11 bases had no gene match. Per the germline V gene, CDR1 is SEHNR and CDR2 is FQNEAQ (reference sequence). The CDR3 has 15 amino acids. The CDR3 sequence is CASSQPGTGIGEQYF. The CDR3 DNA reads as TGTGCCAGCAGCCAACCAGGGACAGGGATCGGCGAGCAGTACTTC. Drawing the rest from reference TRBV7-9 and TRBJ2-7, the complete variable domain is DTGVSQNPRHKITKRGQNVTFRCDPISEHNRLYWYRQTLGQGPEFLTYFQNEAQLEKSRLLSDRFSAERPKGSFSTLEIQRTEQGDSAMYLCASSQPGTGIGEQYFGPGTRLTVT.

The V gene is TRBV12-3 or TRBV12-4, the J gene TRBJ2-2; maybe TRBD1 (5 bases). This CDR3 has 12 residues. The V end was cut by 3 bases, the J end by 7 bases, with 6 bases between. The CDR3 region is CASSFRGGELFF. The CDR3 bases are TGTGCCAGCAGTTTTAGGGGCGGGGAGCTGTTTTTT.

At least ten counts were recorded for this clonotype. The rearrangement links TRBV20-1 to TRBJ2-5; TRBD2 is a possible D gene (6 bases). The V end was cut by 3 bases, the J end by 1 base, with 12 bases between. Per the germline V gene, CDR1 is DFQATT and CDR2 is SNEGSKA (reference sequence). There are 14 residues in the CDR3. CDR3 in DNA: TGCAGTGCTAGGGCAGGGACTGGCCAAGAGACCCAGTACTTC. Amino acids: CSARAGTGQETQYF.

This clonotype has only a few counts. This chain connects TRBV29-1 to TRBJ1-1; 7 nucleotides line up with TRBD1. Germline values: CDR1 SQVTM, CDR2 ANQGSEA. The CDR3 sequence is 13 residues long. The ends lost 4 bases at V and 5 bases at J; junction bases unmatched: 7. The CDR3 reads CSVGRQGGTEAFF. The CDR3 DNA reads as TGCAGCGTTGGGAGACAGGGTGGGACTGAAGCTTTCTTT.

The chain's CDR3 is CSARDMGSGPQHF. Written as DNA, the CDR3 is TGCAGTGCTAGAGATATGGGGTCGGGGCCCCAGCATTTT. The rearrangement uses TRBV20-1 and TRBJ1-5; D ambiguous. The CDR3 sequence is 13 residues long. The V end lost 0 bases, the J end lost 9 bases, and 12 bases lay between the germline ends. Germline CDR1 and CDR2: DFQATT and SNEGSKA (reference sequence).

In this sample, this clonotype turned up a few times. J is TRBJ2-2 and V is TRBV7-3, with D possibly TRBD1 on 5 matching bases. V lost 5 bases, J lost 0 bases, and 16 bases lay in between. CDR3 length: 17 amino acids. Germline V CDR1 and CDR2: SGHTA, FQGTGA. The CDR3 sequence: CASSQGWGLANTGELFF. In DNA form, the CDR3 reads TGTGCCAGCAGCCAAGGTTGGGGCCTCGCGAACACCGGGGAGCTGTTTTTT.

The V and J genes are TRBV10-3 and TRBJ2-1, with 7 bases aligning to TRBD2. There are 17 residues in the CDR3. V was pared by 0 bases and J by 4 bases, with 9 bases of the junction left unmatched. The germline V gene encodes CDR1 ENHRY and CDR2 SYGVKD. The CDR3 DNA follows: TGTGCCATCAGTGAGTCGGGAGGGGTAGCGACTTACAATGAGCAGTTCTTC. Amino acids: CAISESGGVATYNEQFF.

This chain uses TRBV7-8 with TRBJ1-2; 7 bases line up with TRBD1. V lost 5 bases and J lost 0; bases outside the gene matches: 3. The CDR3 is 14 amino acids. In germline, CDR1 is SGHVS, CDR2 FQNEAQ. The CDR3 coding sequence is TGTGCCAGCAGCCGGGACAGATCTAACTATGGCTACACCTTC. It yields the protein CASSRDRSNYGYTF.

V is TRBV20-1 and J is TRBJ2-7; no firm D call. V shed 6 bases and J shed 6 bases, with 12 bases lying between them. CDR1 DFQATT and CDR2 SNEGSKA come from the germline V gene (reference sequence). The CDR3 spans 11 residues. The CDR3 sequence is CSAPKTGEQYF. CDR3 nucleotide sequence: TGCAGTGCCCCCAAAACGGGCGAGCAGTACTTC.

This chain joins TRBV20-1 and TRBJ2-7; D not resolved. This CDR3 has 13 amino acids. Between the trimmed V and J ends, which lost 5 bases and 0 bases, there was a span of 11 bases. Germline V gene lookup returns CDR1 DFQATT and CDR2 SNEGSKA (reference sequence). The CDR3 region has the DNA TGCAGTGCTGAAAAGGCGAGCTCCTACGAGCAGTACTTC. It encodes CSAEKASSYEQYF.

This clonotype was detected only a few times. The rearrangement uses TRBV6-5 and TRBJ2-7; D may be TRBD1 (6 bases). The germline V gene has CDR1 MNHEY and CDR2 SVGAGI. V gave up 6 bases and J gave up 6 bases, with 12 bases separating them. CDR3 length equals 12 residues. The CDR3 sequence is CASRDSLGEQYF. The CDR3 DNA reads as TGTGCCAGCAGGGACAGTCTCGGCGAGCAGTACTTC.

The V and J genes are TRBV29-1 and TRBJ2-5; no clear D gene. Trimming removed 7 bases at V and 1 base at J, with 10 bases between. Looked up from germline, CDR1 is SQVTM and CDR2 is ANQGSEA. The CDR3 extends over 12 amino acids. The CDR3 DNA sequence: TGCAGCGGTGCTACTATCCAAGAGACCCAGTACTTC. Translation gives CSGATIQETQYF.

This clonotype appeared a few times. The chain joins TRBV5-5 to TRBJ2-1, with 9 bases lining up with TRBD2. Trimming took 0 bases from V and 10 from J; bases not matched to a gene: 11. The length of the CDR3 is 16 residues. CDR1 is SGHKS and CDR2 is YYEKEE in the germline V gene (reference sequence). CDR3 nucleotide sequence: TGTGCCAGCAGCTTGGCAGTAGCGGGAGTATCCAACGAGCAGTTCTTC. Its translation is CASSLAVAGVSNEQFF.

This chain links TRBV5-1 with TRBJ2-1, with TRBD1 matching 7 bases. Germline V gene sequence: CDR1 SGHRS, CDR2 YFSETQ. J gave up 5 bases and V 7 bases, and 12 bases lay outside the gene matches. This CDR3 has 15 residues. Written as DNA, the CDR3 is TGCGCCAGCTCGGCCTACAGGGGTGTCAACAATGAGCAGTTCTTC. Protein sequence: CASSAYRGVNNEQFF.

The gene calls are TRBV29-1 and TRBJ2-7; D may be TRBD2 (5 bases). V lost 0 bases to trimming and J lost 6 bases, with 9 bases between them. Germline CDR1 and CDR2: SQVTM and ANQGSEA. The CDR3 is made up of 12 amino acids. The CDR3 is CSVEDPGSEQYF. The CDR3 DNA follows: TGCAGCGTTGAAGATCCGGGGAGCGAGCAGTACTTC.

This clonotype has a handful of counts. The chain carries TRBV10-3 and TRBJ2-3, with D tentatively TRBD1 (6 bases). The germline V gene encodes CDR1 ENHRY and CDR2 SYGVKD. The CDR3 loop spans 12 amino acids. V was clipped by 6 bases and J by 4 bases, with 8 bases between them. CDR3 bases: TGTGCCATCAGACAGGGCTCAGATACGCAGTATTTT. Translating gives CAIRQGSDTQYF.

The table lists this clonotype with a few counts. V and J are TRBV19 and TRBJ1-4; a weak D match, TRBD1 (5 bases). Germline CDR1 is LNHDA and CDR2 is SQIVND (reference sequence). Trimming cost V 5 bases and J 7 bases, with 11 bases left between them. CDR3 length equals 13 residues. Here the CDR3 DNA reads TGTGCCAGTAGTGCGACAGTGCGTGAAAAACTGTTTTTT. Translating it yields CASSATVREKLFF.

The sample holds a few counts of this clonotype. The chain recombines TRBV20-1 with TRBJ1-1; D uncertain. V was trimmed by 3 bases and J by 1 base, leaving 3 bases between them. Germline CDR1 reads DFQATT; CDR2 reads SNEGSKA (reference sequence). The CDR3 consists of 11 residues. The CDR3 here is CSASANTEAFF. The CDR3 DNA is TGCAGTGCTAGCGCGAACACTGAAGCTTTCTTT.

This clonotype was counted ten times or more. V usage is TRBV12-3 or TRBV12-4 and J usage is TRBJ1-6, with D perhaps matching TRBD1 (5 bases). V shed 5 bases and J shed 7 bases, with 12 bases lying between them. This CDR3 comprises 14 residues. The CDR3 protein is CASSPTGDNSPLHF. CDR3 nucleotide sequence: TGTGCCAGCAGTCCCACAGGCGACAATTCACCCCTCCACTTT.

The chain links TRBV12-3 or TRBV12-4 to TRBJ1-1; 7 nucleotides align to TRBD1. V lost 3 bases, J lost 5 bases, and 0 bases stayed unmatched. The CDR3 has 12 residues. DNA of the CDR3: TGTGCCAGCAGTTTCAGGGGGACTGAAGCTTTCTTT. This translates into CASSFRGTEAFF.

V is TRBV20-1 and J is TRBJ1-5; tentative D call: TRBD1 (5 bases). V lost 1 base, J lost 8 bases, and 12 bases lay in between. The CDR3 has 13 amino acids. The germline CDR1 and CDR2 sequences are DFQATT and SNEGSKA (reference sequence). This CDR3 is CSARGQGREPQHF. The CDR3 bases are TGCAGTGCTAGAGGGCAGGGACGCGAGCCCCAGCATTTT.

This clonotype was counted a few times. V usage is TRBV6-6 and J usage is TRBJ2-7; D perhaps matches TRBD1 (6 bases). Trimming took off 11 bases at V and 2 bases at J, with 16 bases between the two ends. The CDR3 length is 13 residues. Germline CDR1 MNHNY, CDR2 SVGAGI (reference sequence). The CDR3 DNA follows: TGTGCCGCAAGACCCCAGGGGACCTACGAGCAGTACTTC. It codes for CAARPQGTYEQYF.

Ten or more counts support this clonotype. V usage is TRBV12-3 or TRBV12-4 and J usage is TRBJ2-2; weak D call: TRBD2 (5 bases). Trimming left V 6 bases short and J 0 bases short, with 11 bases between. This CDR3 has 15 residues. This CDR3 is CASSLRTSNTGELFF. CDR3 nucleotides: TGTGCCAGCAGCCTGCGGACTTCGAACACCGGGGAGCTGTTTTTT.

The V gene is TRBV5-5, the J gene TRBJ2-1, with 9 bases matching TRBD1. Germline CDR1 reads SGHKS; CDR2 reads YYEKEE (reference sequence). This CDR3 contains 15 residues. Germline trimming cut 6 bases from V and 2 bases from J; bases unmatched to any gene: 6. The CDR3 region is CASTIQGAPYNEQFF. The CDR3 coding sequence is TGTGCCAGCACTATACAGGGGGCCCCCTACAATGAGCAGTTCTTC.

The rearrangement links TRBV7-2 to TRBJ1-6; D remains unclear. This CDR3 contains 15 residues. Between the trimmed V and J ends, which lost 5 bases and 3 bases, there was a span of 11 bases. CDR1 is SGHTA, CDR2 FQGNSA, per germline. The CDR3 protein is CASSGAISYNSPLHF. The CDR3, as DNA: TGTGCCAGCAGCGGAGCTATCAGCTATAATTCACCCCTCCACTTT.